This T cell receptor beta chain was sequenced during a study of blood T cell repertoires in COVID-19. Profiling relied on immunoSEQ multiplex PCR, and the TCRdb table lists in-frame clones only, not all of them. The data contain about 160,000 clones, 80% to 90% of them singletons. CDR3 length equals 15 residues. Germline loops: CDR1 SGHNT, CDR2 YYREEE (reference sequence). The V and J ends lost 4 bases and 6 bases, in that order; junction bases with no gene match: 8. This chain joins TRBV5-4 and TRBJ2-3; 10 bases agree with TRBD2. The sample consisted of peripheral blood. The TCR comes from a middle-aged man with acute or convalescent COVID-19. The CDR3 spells CASSKRGGQGDTQYF. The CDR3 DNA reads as TGTGCCAGCAGCAAGCGGGGGGGCCAAGGGGATACGCAGTATTTT.